The 25 T cell receptor beta chains given below trace back to one sample, sequenced in a study of T-cell reconstitution after alpha-beta-depleted transplantation in children. Unique molecular identifiers were incorporated when the TCRbeta library was constructed. One entry per CDR3 protein, called by TCRdb with MiXCR from the PCR reads. The table records roughly 500,000 distinct CDR3 sequences, under 12% of them present only once. The source was PBMCs, collected before TCRalphabeta/CD19-depleted stem cell transplant. All receptors derive from a child under 10 years old with inherited bone marrow failure, due to receive a stem cell transplant.

This clonotype was counted many times. J is TRBJ2-7 and V is TRBV29-1, with 7 nucleotides matching TRBD2. The junction had 9 bases not matched to a gene; V was cut back by 3 bases and J by 7 bases. This CDR3 has 13 amino acids. CDR1 and CDR2 (germline): SQVTM, ANQGSEA. CDR3 coding DNA: TGCAGCGTTGAGGCGATGAACGGGGGGGAGCAGTACTTC. It specifies CSVEAMNGGEQYF.

This clonotype was seen ten or more times. The chain's CDR3 is CASSARATGAAYEQYF. In DNA, the CDR3 is TGTGCCAGCAGTGCAAGGGCGACAGGGGCCGCCTACGAGCAGTACTTC. The chain employs TRBV27 and TRBJ2-7, with 8 bases identical to TRBD1. This CDR3 is 16 amino acids long. J was trimmed by 2 bases and V by 5 bases; bases with no gene match: 11. The germline gives CDR1 MNHEY, CDR2 SMNVEV (reference sequence).

This clonotype has ten or more counts. This chain joins TRBV7-2 and TRBJ2-7; D is unresolved. Germline V gives CDR1 SGHTA, CDR2 FQGNSA. The V and J ends lost 6 bases and 6 bases respectively, with 15 bases between them. There are 13 residues in the CDR3. The CDR3 DNA follows: TGTGCCAGCAGGCCTAATCTGGCGCCCGAGCAGTACTTC. Its translation is CASRPNLAPEQYF.

This clonotype was found many times. V gene TRBV7-8 combines with J gene TRBJ2-5; 11 bases line up with TRBD2. The junction had 8 bases not matched to a gene; V was cut back by 0 bases and J by 5 bases. The germline CDR1 and CDR2 sequences are SGHVS and FQNEAQ. This CDR3 comprises 17 residues. CDR3 sequence reads: CASSLALAGVVLETQYF. CDR3 coding DNA: TGTGCCAGCAGCTTAGCACTAGCGGGAGTTGTACTCGAGACCCAGTACTTC.

This clonotype appeared a few times. V is TRBV12-3 or TRBV12-4 and J is TRBJ2-3, with D tentatively TRBD2 (5 bases). The CDR3 runs 15 residues. The V gene lost 5 bases and the J gene lost 5 bases, with 17 bases spanning the gap. The CDR3 spells CASSPHFAAEDTQYF. In nucleotides, the CDR3 is TGTGCCAGCAGTCCTCACTTTGCAGCGGAAGATACGCAGTATTTT.

This clonotype was picked up many times. The chain has TRBV29-1 and TRBJ1-1; TRBD1 agrees at 8 bases. The length of the CDR3 is 12 residues. CDR1 and CDR2 (germline): SQVTM, ANQGSEA. The CDR3 region is CIATGGDTEAFF. DNA of the CDR3: TGCATCGCTACAGGGGGTGACACTGAAGCTTTCTTT.

This clonotype was picked up many times. The CDR3 region has the DNA TGTGCCAGCAGCACATTCGGCGGGAGCTCAGAGACCCAGTACTTC. It is translated as CASSTFGGSSETQYF. The rearrangement links TRBV6-1 to TRBJ2-5; 7 bases map to TRBD2. The CDR3 runs 15 residues. Germline V gene sequence: CDR1 MNHNS, CDR2 SASEGT. J gave up 4 bases and V 6 bases, and 11 bases lay outside the gene matches.

V and J are TRBV5-4 and TRBJ1-1, with D possibly TRBD1 on 6 matching bases. The V gene's germline CDR1 is SGHNT and CDR2 YYREEE (reference sequence). Trimming removed 4 bases at V and 5 bases at J, with 15 bases between. This CDR3 has 14 residues. CDR3 protein: CASSPGGGGTEAFF. Here the CDR3 DNA reads TGTGCCAGCAGCCCTGGAGGGGGTGGGACTGAAGCTTTCTTT.

Ten or more counts support this clonotype. This sequence joins TRBV19 and TRBJ2-1; 9 bases agree with TRBD1. CDR3 size: 14 residues. The V and J ends lost 5 bases and 8 bases, in that order; junction bases with no gene match: 7. CDR1 and CDR2 (germline): LNHDA, SQIVND (reference sequence). The CDR3 protein is CASSVGQGGDEQFF. In DNA form, the CDR3 reads TGTGCCAGTAGTGTGGGACAGGGCGGGGATGAGCAGTTCTTC.

The table lists this clonotype with many counts. The chain combines TRBV4-2 with TRBJ2-1; D remains ambiguous. CDR3 length: 14 amino acids. The V end was cut by 1 base, the J end by 4 bases, with 8 bases between. CDR1 LGHNA and CDR2 YNFKEQ come from the germline V gene. The CDR3 coding sequence is TGTGCCAGCAGCCAAGCCGCGTCGTACAATGAGCAGTTCTTC. Its protein is CASSQAASYNEQFF.

This clonotype was seen ten or more times. The chain recombines TRBV29-1 with TRBJ1-2; 10 bases are a match to TRBD1. J lost 6 bases, V lost 4 bases, and 5 bases had no gene match. Germline V CDR1 and CDR2: SQVTM, ANQGSEA. This CDR3 contains 13 residues. The CDR3, as DNA: TGCAGCGTTGGTCTAGGGACAGGGGATGGCTACACCTTC. This codes for CSVGLGTGDGYTF. The entire variable domain, with the rest obtained from reference TRBV29-1 and TRBJ1-2, is as follows: SAVISQKPSRDICQRGTSLTIQCQVDSQVTMMFWYRQQPGQSLTLIATANQGSEATYESGFVIDKFPISRPNLTFSTLTVSNMSPEDSSIYLCSVGLGTGDGYTFGSGTRLTVV.

This chain connects TRBV6-6 to TRBJ1-2; D ambiguous. CDR1 and CDR2 (germline): MNHNY, SVGAGI (reference sequence). The CDR3 has 13 residues. Deletions cut 6 bases from V and 7 bases from J, with 15 bases between. CDR3 region: CASRTPPHSGYTF. CDR3 nucleotide sequence: TGTGCCAGCAGGACTCCACCCCATAGTGGCTACACCTTC.

The gene calls are TRBV10-3 and TRBJ2-2; either TRBD1 or TRBD2 may fit D (5 bases each). CDR1 is ENHRY and CDR2 is SYGVKD in the germline V gene. The CDR3 length is 15 residues. Trimming took off 6 bases at V and 1 base at J, with 12 bases between the two ends. The CDR3 DNA reads TGTGCCATCAGCCTACTAGGGGAGAACACCGGGGAGCTGTTTTTT. This encodes CAISLLGENTGELFF.

This clonotype came up many times. The chain couples TRBV10-3 to TRBJ1-5; D unresolved. CDR3 length: 12 residues. Trimming removed 0 bases from V and 10 bases from J, with 7 bases in between. The germline CDR1 and CDR2 sequences are ENHRY and SYGVKD. Here the CDR3 DNA reads TGTGCCATCAGTGAGTCGTATCTACCCCAGCATTTT. The encoded protein is CAISESYLPQHF.

This clonotype showed up many times. This chain uses TRBV28 with TRBJ2-3, with TRBD2 identical over 12 bases. V was pared by 3 bases and J by 5 bases, with 12 bases of the junction left unmatched. Looked up from germline, CDR1 is MDHEN and CDR2 is SYDVKM. This CDR3 comprises 18 residues. The CDR3 spells CASSLRASGRAGGDTQYF. CDR3 sequence (DNA): TGTGCCAGCAGTTTGCGGGCTAGCGGGAGGGCCGGGGGAGATACGCAGTATTTT.

This clonotype was recorded many times. The gene calls are TRBV4-1 and TRBJ1-6; D ambiguous. Per the germline V gene, CDR1 is MGHRA and CDR2 is YSYEKL. The CDR3 runs 16 residues. The V end was cut by 0 bases, the J end by 6 bases, with 12 bases between. The CDR3 protein is CASSQDFGDFNSPLHF. CDR3 coding DNA: TGCGCCAGCAGCCAAGATTTCGGGGATTTTAATTCACCCCTCCACTTT.

This clonotype was counted once. This sequence may be a read error, since a much larger clone differs from it by one base. This sequence joins TRBV7-8 and TRBJ2-1; 10 nucleotides line up with TRBD2. The CDR3 is 16 amino acids. The V gene's germline CDR1 is SGHVS and CDR2 FQNEAQ. The CDR3 nucleotides read TGTGCCAGCAGCTCAGCGGGGGGGACAGCATACAATGAGCAGGTCTTC. Amino acids: CASSSAGGTAYNEQVF.

This clonotype was picked up many times. The rearrangement joins TRBV12-3 or TRBV12-4 to TRBJ2-3, with D tentatively TRBD1 (6 bases). The CDR3 is 13 residues long. V lost 6 bases and J lost 9, with 16 bases in between. The CDR3 DNA reads TGTGCCAGCAGCCTCCCCCCGGGACAAACGCAGTATTTT. Protein sequence: CASSLPPGQTQYF.

This clonotype was recorded many times. J is TRBJ2-1 and V is TRBV5-4; D gene uncertain. Trimming took off 4 bases at V and 5 bases at J, with 10 bases between the two ends. The CDR3 is 13 residues long. CDR1 and CDR2 from the germline V gene are SGHNT and YYREEE (reference sequence). DNA of the CDR3: TGTGCCAGCAGCCTTTGGGGTCACAATGAGCAGTTCTTC. Translation: CASSLWGHNEQFF.

In this sample, this clonotype turned up many times. The genes are TRBV27 and TRBJ1-1; no clear D. This CDR3 comprises 11 residues. From germline, CDR1 is MNHEY and CDR2 SMNVEV (reference sequence). Trimming took 6 bases from V and 2 from J, leaving 4 bases between them. CDR3 in amino acids: CASRGNTEAFF. Written as DNA, the CDR3 is TGTGCCAGCAGGGGCAACACTGAAGCTTTCTTT.

This clonotype appeared a few times. The genes are TRBV4-2 and TRBJ2-1; perhaps TRBD2 as D (6 bases). The germline gives CDR1 LGHNA, CDR2 YNFKEQ. V was shortened by 4 bases and J by 10 bases, with 11 bases between the two germline ends. The CDR3 is made up of 12 amino acids. The CDR3 reads CASSPEGEEQFF. CDR3 DNA sequence: TGTGCCAGCAGCCCGGAGGGTGAAGAGCAGTTCTTC.

This clonotype was recorded at least ten times. The rearrangement uses TRBV5-1 and TRBJ2-7; no reliable D call. CDR1 SGHRS and CDR2 YFSETQ come from the germline V gene. The CDR3 sequence is 14 residues long. The ends were cut back, 3 bases at V and 1 base at J, with 11 bases in the middle. The DNA of the CDR3 is TGCGCCAGCAGCTGGAGCGCAGGTTCCTACGAGCAGTACTTC. Protein product: CASSWSAGSYEQYF.

This clonotype was seen at least ten times. The rearrangement uses TRBV6-9 and TRBJ2-7, with 9 bases lining up with TRBD2. CDR1 MNHGY and CDR2 SVAAGI come from the germline V gene. The V and J ends lost 8 bases and 2 bases, in that order; junction bases with no gene match: 4. The CDR3 consists of 13 residues. The CDR3 nucleotides are TGTGCCAGCCCCCTAGCGGGAACCTACGAGCAGTACTTC. Amino acids: CASPLAGTYEQYF.

This clonotype was recorded many times. This chain links TRBV9 with TRBJ2-1; weak D call: TRBD2 (7 bases). The germline gives CDR1 SGDLS, CDR2 YYNGEE. With 0 bases removed from V and 0 bases from J, the gap between germline ends came to 19 bases. This CDR3 is built from 19 residues. The CDR3 DNA reads TGTGCCAGCAGCGTAGACACCGGGGGCGGGGGATACTCCTACAATGAGCAGTTCTTC. Translated: CASSVDTGGGGYSYNEQFF.

This clonotype has a count of ten or more. The V and J genes are TRBV5-1 and TRBJ1-6; the D gene is possibly TRBD1 (6 bases). Germline CDR1 reads SGHRS; CDR2 reads YFSETQ. The CDR3 contains 16 residues. Trimming stripped 0 bases from V and 8 bases from J, with 15 bases between. The CDR3 DNA follows: TGCGCCAGCAGCTTGGGGTATGGCCAGGGGTATTCACCCCTCCACTTT. The encoded protein is CASSLGYGQGYSPLHF.